By share, the clone carrying this T cell receptor beta chain ranks as medium-sized (0.01 to 0.1%). The repertoire was sequenced with immunoSEQ multiplex PCR; TCRdb's copy has only in-frame clones and lacks some. The sample has 2,000 to 2,500 clones, under 25% seen once. Treatment reported: randomized to nivolumab then ipilimumab (arm A) or the reverse (arm B). V lost 6 bases, J lost 3 bases, and 16 bases lay in between. The CDR3 contains 15 residues. CDR1 is MNHGY, CDR2 SAAAGT, per germline. The data derive from a study of sequential checkpoint blockade in melanoma. For the study at large: Randomization was 1:1 between first-line nivolumab→ipilimumab and ipilimumab→nivolumab. After both sequences, patients received maintenance nivolumab.

This chain links TRBV6-8 with TRBJ2-3; D remains unclear. The sequences come from tumor tissue (inferred from file names), collected from a patient given nivolumab and ipilimumab in sequence. The sequence was collected from a human donor with melanoma. The CDR3, as DNA: TGTGCCAGCAGAACGTCCGGAGTGGGTACAGATACGCAGTATTTT. Amino acids: CASRTSGVGTDTQYF.